Below, 14 T cell receptor beta chains from the same sample are listed, as sequenced in a study of CD8 T cells in Susac syndrome. Reverse transcription used roughly 0.45 to 1 ug RNA and random hexamers. TCRdb reprocessed the immunoSEQ multiplex PCR reads via MiXCR and lists one record per CDR3 protein. The sample shows some 180,000 distinct CDR3 sequences, about 95% of them seen only once. Source material: CD4+ T cells from PBMCs. These TCRs come from a human donor in good health.

This clonotype occurred a few times. The chain carries TRBV18 and TRBJ2-7, with 8 bases matching TRBD1. The CDR3 runs to 14 residues. Germline V gene lookup returns CDR1 KGHSH and CDR2 LQKENI. V dropped 3 bases and J dropped 1; count of bases not matched to a gene: 2. In DNA form, the CDR3 reads TGTGCCAGCTCACCTAGGACAGGGTCCTACGAGCAGTACTTC. The encoded protein is CASSPRTGSYEQYF.

The chain recombines TRBV18 with TRBJ2-3; D remains unclear. Germline V gene sequence: CDR1 KGHSH, CDR2 LQKENI. Trimming removed 11 bases at V and 4 bases at J, with 7 bases between. The CDR3 extends over 10 amino acids. Written as DNA, the CDR3 is TGTGCCGAAGGTCCAGATACGCAGTATTTT. This sequence encodes CAEGPDTQYF.

This chain connects TRBV20-1 to TRBJ1-2; D is possibly TRBD1 (5 bases). The CDR3 loop spans 13 amino acids. The germline V gene has CDR1 DFQATT and CDR2 SNEGSKA (reference sequence). V was pared by 5 bases and J by 0 bases, with 10 bases between. CDR3 sequence (DNA): TGCAGTGCTCCGACAGAAACTAACTATGGCTACACCTTC. Its protein is CSAPTETNYGYTF.

This chain joins TRBV6-6 and TRBJ1-4; 7 bases are a match to TRBD1. The junction had 6 bases not matched to a gene; V was cut back by 3 bases and J by 8 bases. The CDR3 extends over 14 amino acids. Per germline, CDR1 MNHNY and CDR2 SVGAGI (reference sequence). In DNA, the CDR3 is TGTGCCAGCAGTTATCACAGGGGAGGCGAAAAACTGTTTTTT. Encoded protein: CASSYHRGGEKLFF.

The J gene is TRBJ2-3, the V gene TRBV5-1, with D possibly TRBD1 on 5 matching bases. The CDR3 has 16 amino acids. CDR1 and CDR2 (germline): SGHRS, YFSETQ. Trimming pared 4 bases from V and 2 bases from J, leaving 17 bases between. The CDR3 spells CASSLGANGATDTQYF. The DNA for the CDR3 is TGCGCCAGCAGCCTCGGCGCTAATGGGGCCACAGATACGCAGTATTTT.

In DNA form, the CDR3 reads TGTGCCAGCTCAGGAGGGGATGGCTACACCTTC. Protein sequence: CASSGGDGYTF. V is TRBV18 and J is TRBJ1-2, with D tentatively TRBD1 (5 bases). Trimming took off 5 bases at V and 6 bases at J, with 7 bases between the two ends. The CDR3 has 11 residues. Germline V gene lookup returns CDR1 KGHSH and CDR2 LQKENI.

This chain uses TRBV30 with TRBJ2-5, with a weak D call TRBD2 (5 bases). CDR3 length: 12 amino acids. Per the germline V gene, CDR1 is GTSNPN and CDR2 is SVGIG (reference sequence). Trimming removed 2 bases from V and 7 bases from J, with 11 bases in between. For the CDR3, the DNA is TGTGCCTGGAGTCCGTCCGGGGTGACCCAGTACTTC. Its protein product is CAWSPSGVTQYF.

This chain joins TRBV12-3 or TRBV12-4 and TRBJ2-3; the D is unclear. This CDR3 region has 13 residues. V lost 5 bases and J lost 4, with 10 bases in between. CDR3 in DNA: TGTGCCAGCAGTCCCGTCTCCCCAGATACGCAGTATTTT. Translated, it gives CASSPVSPDTQYF.

The CDR3 DNA is TGCGCCAGCAGCCAAGTCTGGGCCGCTACCTACGAGCAGTACTTC. It is translated as CASSQVWAATYEQYF. V is TRBV4-3 and J is TRBJ2-7; no reliable D call. The length of the CDR3 is 15 residues. CDR1 and CDR2 (germline): LGHNA, YSLEER. The germline V and J ends were trimmed by 1 base and 2 bases, with 12 bases remaining between them.

The chain recombines TRBV5-1 with TRBJ2-5; D gene unclear. Germline V lookup: CDR1 SGHRS, CDR2 YFSETQ. The CDR3 has 13 amino acids. V was trimmed by 5 bases and J by 4 bases, leaving 12 bases between them. In DNA, the CDR3 is TGCGCCAGCAGGGAGTCCCAGGTAGAGACCCAGTACTTC. This translates into CASRESQVETQYF. The full variable domain, its missing parts supplied by reference TRBV5-1 and TRBJ2-5, is KAGVTQTPRYLIKTRGQQVTLSCSPISGHRSVSWYQQTPGQGLQFLFEYFSETQRNKGNFPGRFSGRQFSNSRSEMNVSTLELGDSALYLCASRESQVETQYFGPGTRLLVL.

The J gene is TRBJ2-6, the V gene TRBV5-1; 10 nucleotides match TRBD1. The CDR3 covers 17 residues. The trim removed 4 bases at V and 0 bases at J, leaving 4 bases unmatched. Germline CDR1 is SGHRS and CDR2 is YFSETQ. CDR3 sequence: CASSGGQGLSGANVLTF. In DNA, the CDR3 is TGCGCCAGCAGCGGGGGACAGGGGCTCTCTGGGGCCAACGTCCTGACTTTC.

The rearrangement uses TRBV20-1 and TRBJ2-3, with 11 bases that match TRBD2. CDR1 and CDR2 (germline): DFQATT, SNEGSKA (reference sequence). V lost 0 bases, J lost 4 bases, and 6 bases stayed unmatched. The CDR3 spans 16 residues. The CDR3 sequence: CSARESLAGGADTQYF. The CDR3 bases are TGCAGTGCTAGAGAAAGCCTAGCGGGAGGCGCAGATACGCAGTATTTT.

V is TRBV3-1 and J is TRBJ1-1; TRBD1 matches at 7 bases. Unmatched junction bases numbered 7, after V lost 4 bases and J lost 5 bases. Per germline, CDR1 LGHDT and CDR2 YNNKEL (reference sequence). The CDR3 has 14 residues. The CDR3 DNA reads TGTGCCAGCAGCCCAAACAGGGGTGAGACTGAAGCTTTCTTT. Translating it yields CASSPNRGETEAFF.

The chain has TRBV3-1 and TRBJ1-2; D not certain. CDR1 is LGHDT and CDR2 is YNNKEL in the germline V gene (reference sequence). The CDR3 is 14 residues long. Deletions cut 0 bases from V and 7 bases from J, with 12 bases between. The chain's CDR3 is CASSQDGRYGGYTF. The CDR3 coding sequence is TGTGCCAGCAGCCAAGATGGGAGGTACGGTGGCTACACCTTC. The variable domain in full, completed from reference TRBV3-1 and TRBJ1-2, reads DTAVSQTPKYLVTQMGNDKSIKCEQNLGHDTMYWYKQDSKKFLKIMFSYNNKELIINETVPNRFSPKSPDKAHLNLHINSLELGDSAVYFCASSQDGRYGGYTFGSGTRLTVV.